This T cell receptor (beta chain) was sequenced in a study of response to subunit inactivated influenza vaccine (dated by TCRdb to 2016 to 2018). As for the study more broadly: Deep quantitative profiling of the T cell receptor repertoire was used in the study to follow responses to a trivalent subunit inactivated influenza vaccine.

CDR1 and CDR2 (DFQATT, SNEGSKA) derive from the germline V gene (reference sequence). V is cut back by 3 bases and J by 4 bases, with 3 bases in the junction unmatched. The CDR3 measures 14 amino acids from cysteine to phenylalanine. The kept DNA is CDR3 alone, 42 bases in frame from the first base. Comment on this clonotype: The target of this receptor is not known. It has no much larger one-base neighbor in the sample; base qualities were not kept.

Points the paper makes about the study in general: According to the authors, only a limited number of new T cells may be recruited by each seasonal influenza vaccination.

Library generation was performed with RT-PCR. TCRdb lists the instrument as Illumina HiSeq 2500. TCRdb redid the processing of the public reads, applying fastp at Q25 and MiXCR, and retained in-frame beta chains. For every CDR3 protein sequence, its rows merge into one entry that carries the most common genes and DNA. This sample comprises approximately 730,000 distinct CDR3 sequences, about 15% of them detected only once. The ten largest clonotypes hold less than 9% of the sample. This clonotype was obtained from a man in his fifties who received an inactivated influenza vaccine. Donor details come from another sample of the same person, matched by shared clones. The sample in question was PBMCs from blood, obtained less than 15 days before vaccination. This sequence uses TRBV20-1 and TRBJ2-5; 12 central nucleotides agree with TRBD2. The CDR3: CSASSLAGGETQYF. DNA sequence: TGCAGTGCTAGCTCACTAGCGGGGGGAGAGACCCAGTACTTC.